This TCR beta chain originates from a study of blood T cell repertoires in COVID-19. The overall study: Italy, Spain and the United States were the sources of the convalescent and acute COVID-19 samples. Sources were T cells, B-cell-depleted T cells, or PBMCs; the material itself was cDNA or gDNA.

Germline V gene sequence: CDR1 MNHEY, CDR2 SVGAGI. The length of the CDR3 is 14 residues. Trimming took 5 bases from V and 5 from J, leaving 13 bases between them. Per the study methods: Scientists estimated how many nucleated cells there were by amplifying reference gene primers. TCRdb's table, derived via immunoSEQ multiplex PCR, lists solely in-frame clones and lacks some. That table gives V, J and clone size, and the DNA gave D and trimming. The sample lists around 170,000 clones, 70% to 90% seen once, with about 7.3% in the top ten. Sequencing input: peripheral blood. The chain employs TRBV6-5 and TRBJ2-1; perhaps TRBD2 as D (5 bases). The clonotype was recovered from a man aged 50-60 years with active or convalescent COVID-19. The CDR3 region has the DNA TGTGCCAGCAGTCCTGGGTGGGGAGACAATGAGCAGTTCTTC. It translates to CASSPGWGDNEQFF.